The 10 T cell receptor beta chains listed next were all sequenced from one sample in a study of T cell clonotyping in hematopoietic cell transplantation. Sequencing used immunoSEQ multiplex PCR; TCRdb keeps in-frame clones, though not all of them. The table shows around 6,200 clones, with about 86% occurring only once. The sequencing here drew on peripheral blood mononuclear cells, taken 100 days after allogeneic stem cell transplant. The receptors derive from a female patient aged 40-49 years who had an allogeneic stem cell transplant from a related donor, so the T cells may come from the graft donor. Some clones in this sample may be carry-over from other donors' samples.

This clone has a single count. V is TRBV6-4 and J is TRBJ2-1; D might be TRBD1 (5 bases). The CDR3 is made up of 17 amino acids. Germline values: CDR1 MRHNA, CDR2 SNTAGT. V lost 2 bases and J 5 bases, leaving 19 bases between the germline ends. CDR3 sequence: CASSDLRGSDRNNEQFF. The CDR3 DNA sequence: TGTGCCAGCAGTGACCTAAGGGGTTCCGACAGAAACAATGAGCAGTTCTTC.

CDR3 nucleotides: TGTGCCAGCTCACCACTAACAGGGAATGAGCAGTTCTTC. Its translation: CASSPLTGNEQFF. V is TRBV18 and J is TRBJ2-1; D is possibly TRBD1 (6 bases). Deletions cut 1 base from V and 7 bases from J, with 8 bases between. From germline, CDR1 is KGHSH and CDR2 LQKENI. The CDR3 contains 13 residues.

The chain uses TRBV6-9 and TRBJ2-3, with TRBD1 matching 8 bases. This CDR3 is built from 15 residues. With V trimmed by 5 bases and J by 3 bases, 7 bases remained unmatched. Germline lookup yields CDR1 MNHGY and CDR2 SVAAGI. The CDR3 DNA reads TGTGCCAGCAGTAGACAGGGGTTAAGGACAGATACGCAGTATTTT. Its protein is CASSRQGLRTDTQYF.

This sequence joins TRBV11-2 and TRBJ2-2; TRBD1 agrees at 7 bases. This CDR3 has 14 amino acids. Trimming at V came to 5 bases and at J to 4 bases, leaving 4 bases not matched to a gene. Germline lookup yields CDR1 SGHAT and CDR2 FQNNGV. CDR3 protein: CASSQTGSTGELFF. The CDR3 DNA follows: TGTGCCAGCAGCCAGACAGGGTCCACCGGGGAGCTGTTTTTT.

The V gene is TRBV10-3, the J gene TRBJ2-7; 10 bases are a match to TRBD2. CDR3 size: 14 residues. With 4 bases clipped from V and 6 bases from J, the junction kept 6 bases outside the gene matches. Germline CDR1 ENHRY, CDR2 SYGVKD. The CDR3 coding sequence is TGTGCCATCAGTGTGAGGCTAGCGGGAGCCGAGCAGTACTTC. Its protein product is CAISVRLAGAEQYF.

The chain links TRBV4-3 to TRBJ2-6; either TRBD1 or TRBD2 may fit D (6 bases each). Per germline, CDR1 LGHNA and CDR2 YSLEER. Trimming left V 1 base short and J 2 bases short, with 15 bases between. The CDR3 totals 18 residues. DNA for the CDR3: TGCGCCAGCAGCCAAGCAACTGGGGGGACACCTGGGGCCAACGTCCTGACTTTC. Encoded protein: CASSQATGGTPGANVLTF.

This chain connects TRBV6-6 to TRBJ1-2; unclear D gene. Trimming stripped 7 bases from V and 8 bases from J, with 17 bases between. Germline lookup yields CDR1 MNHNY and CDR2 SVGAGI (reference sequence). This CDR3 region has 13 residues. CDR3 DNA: TGTGCCAGCACACGGGAAGAAGTAAAGGGCTACACCTTC. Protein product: CASTREEVKGYTF.

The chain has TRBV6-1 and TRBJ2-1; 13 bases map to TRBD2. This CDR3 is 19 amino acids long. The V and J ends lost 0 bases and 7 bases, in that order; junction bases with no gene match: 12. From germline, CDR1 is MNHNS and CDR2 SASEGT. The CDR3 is CASSEARNTGTSGINEQFF. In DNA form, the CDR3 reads TGTGCCAGCAGTGAAGCGCGTAATACCGGGACTAGCGGGATTAATGAGCAGTTCTTC.

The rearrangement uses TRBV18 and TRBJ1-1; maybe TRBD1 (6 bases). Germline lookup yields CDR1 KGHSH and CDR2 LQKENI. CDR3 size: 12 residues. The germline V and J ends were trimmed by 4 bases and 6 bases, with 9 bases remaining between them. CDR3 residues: CASSLRGAEAFF. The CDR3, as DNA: TGTGCCAGCTCACTCAGGGGCGCTGAAGCTTTCTTT.

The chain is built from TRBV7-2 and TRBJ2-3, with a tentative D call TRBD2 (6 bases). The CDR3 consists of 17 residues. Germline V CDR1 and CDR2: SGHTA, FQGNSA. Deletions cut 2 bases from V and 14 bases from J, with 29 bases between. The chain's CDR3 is CASSLREGFVSGPGGYF. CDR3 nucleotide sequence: TGTGCCAGCAGCTTAAGAGAGGGCTTTGTCTCGGGGCCCGGGGGGTATTTT.